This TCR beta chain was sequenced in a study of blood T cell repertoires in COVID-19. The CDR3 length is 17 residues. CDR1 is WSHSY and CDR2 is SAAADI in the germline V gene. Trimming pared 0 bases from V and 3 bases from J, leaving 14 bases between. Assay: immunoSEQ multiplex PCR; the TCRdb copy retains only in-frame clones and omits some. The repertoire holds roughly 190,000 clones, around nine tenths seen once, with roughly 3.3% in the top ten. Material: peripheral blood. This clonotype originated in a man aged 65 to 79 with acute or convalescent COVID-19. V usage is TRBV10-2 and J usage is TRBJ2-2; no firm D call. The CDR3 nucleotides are TGCGCCAGCAGTGAGTCGCCGGAGCTCGCGGACACCGGGGAGCTGTTTTTT. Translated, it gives CASSESPELADTGELFF.